Detailed here is one TCR beta chain. The antigen it binds to is not known. No much larger clone is present one base from it, and per-base qualities are unavailable. The V end gives up 4 bases and the J end 4 bases, leaving 7 bases in the junction not matched to a gene. CDR1 and CDR2 were assigned from the germline V gene (reference sequence) as LGHDT and YNNKEL. Inclusive of the bounding cysteine and phenylalanine, the CDR3 is 16 residues long. Only the CDR3 region is kept as DNA, spanning 48 bases read in frame from base 1. TCRbeta CDR3 regions were amplified from genomic DNA by means of the immunoSEQ Assay, a bias-controlled multiplex PCR. Per the authors' processing: The number of nucleated cells in each sample was estimated by amplification of reference gene primers within the assay. To quantify the absolute abundance of each unique TCRbeta CDR3 rearrangement, sequence reads were collapsed and filtered. Productive Simpson clonality was computed per sample as the square root of Simpson's diversity index over productive rearrangements. Here the immuneACCESS table is served through TCRdb, limited to in-frame sequences with V and J called. Missing clones are a known gap in these copies; in checked studies unresolved V genes cover under half, and the rest lacks a known reason. V, J and clone size were drawn from that table, and D and trimming were deduced from the DNA. This sample is represented by more than 85,000 clones; 85% to 90% of them were singletons. Of the sample, roughly 2.1% falls within the top ten clones.

This record belongs to a study of blood T cell repertoires in COVID-19 (dated by TCRdb to about 2020). Regarding the study in general: Samples from collaborators originated in the United States, Italy and Spain and spanned both the acute and convalescent phases of COVID-19. The samples were drawn from two sources: the first 160 participants of the ongoing ImmuneRACE study, and about 1,300 subjects contributed by 6 global collaborators. The repertoires were released in a freely available public database meant as a resource for research on the immune response to SARS-CoV-2. The prospective study material was composed of cDNA or gDNA derived from T cells, B-cell-depleted T cells, or PBMCs. The dataset comprised deeply sampled blood TCRbeta repertoires from subjects exposed to, actively infected with, or recovered from COVID-19. Where available, HLA class I and class II types were taken from metadata supplied by the sample provider and were not determined by assay-based typing. Sample metadata almost always included a de-identified subject ID, COVID-19 status, age in years and sex.

Summary of the overall study and its limitations: The amount of clinical and demographic metadata varied by source and participant and was provided uncurated.

At one collaborating source in Seattle, patients were enrolled during active infection and were followed longitudinally through the course of disease. Whole blood was collected in K2EDTA tubes by collaborating institutions according to the institutions' own protocols. Collaborator samples were shipped for TCRbeta analysis as frozen whole blood, isolated PBMCs, or DNA extracted from either sample type. The chain joins TRBV3-1 (or the pseudogene TRBV3-2) to TRBJ2-2, with TRBD2 identical over 9 junction bases. The sequence was collected from a man aged 45-65 years with COVID-19, enrolled during active disease. The sequenced material came from peripheral blood. The DNA reads TGTGCCAGCAGCCCCCTCGCGGGGGGGACCACCGGGGAGCTGTTTTTT. It specifies CASSPLAGGTTGELFF.